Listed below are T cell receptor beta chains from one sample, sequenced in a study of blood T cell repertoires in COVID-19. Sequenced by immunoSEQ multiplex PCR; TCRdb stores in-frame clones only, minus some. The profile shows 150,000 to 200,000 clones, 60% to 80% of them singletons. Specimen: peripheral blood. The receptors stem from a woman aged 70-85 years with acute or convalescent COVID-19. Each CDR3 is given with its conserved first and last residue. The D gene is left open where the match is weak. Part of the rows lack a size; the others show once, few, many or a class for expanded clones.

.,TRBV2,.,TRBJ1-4,TGTGCCAGCAGGTACCCGGGACGGGAGGTGGCTAATGAAAAACTGTTTTTT,CASRYPGREVANEKLFF
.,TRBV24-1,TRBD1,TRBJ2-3,TGTGCCACCGCCCAGGGGACAGGGTCCGAAGATACGCAGTATTTT,CATAQGTGSEDTQYF
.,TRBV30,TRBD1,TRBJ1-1,TGTGCCTGGAGCACTAGACAGGGGGCTTTCACTGAAGCTTTCTTT,CAWSTRQGAFTEAFF
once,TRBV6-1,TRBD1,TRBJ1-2,TGTGCCAGCAGTGAATTAGGACAGGGAACCGGCTATGGCTACACCTTC,CASSELGQGTGYGYTF
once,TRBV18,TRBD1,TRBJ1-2,TGTGCCAGCTCACGACAGGGGGACTATGGCTACACCTTC,CASSRQGDYGYTF
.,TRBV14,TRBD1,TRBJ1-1,TGTGCCAGCAGACGTACGACAGGGGGTACGGACGAAGCTTTCTTT,CASRRTTGGTDEAFF
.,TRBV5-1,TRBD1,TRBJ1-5,TGCGCCAGCAGCCCCGGACAGGGGGTTAGCAATCAGCCCCAGCATTTT,CASSPGQGVSNQPQHF
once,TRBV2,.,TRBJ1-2,TGTGCCAGCACCTCGGACAGCCCCTATGGCTACACCTTC,CASTSDSPYGYTF
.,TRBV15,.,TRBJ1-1,TGTGCCACCAGCAGAGATCTCGAGGCGAACACTGAAGCTTTCTTT,CATSRDLEANTEAFF
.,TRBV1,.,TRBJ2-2,TGCACCAGCAGCCTTGAGAAGAAAAGCGAGATCCTTTCGAACACCGGGGAGCTGTTTTTT,CTSSLEKKSEILSNTGELFF
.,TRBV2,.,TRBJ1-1,TGTGCCAGCAGTGAAGAGCTGAACACTGAAGCTTTCTTT,CASSEELNTEAFF
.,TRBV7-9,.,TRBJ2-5,TGTGCCAGCAGCTTGCTGGGCGAACGGGGGGAGACCCAGTACTTC,CASSLLGERGETQYF
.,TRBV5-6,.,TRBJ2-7,TGTGCCAGCAGCAGACAGGCAACAAGGTACGAGCAGTACTTC,CASSRQATRYEQYF
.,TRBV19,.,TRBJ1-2,TGTGCCAGTAGCCCCAGCGGAGCTAACTATGGCTACACCTTC,CASSPSGANYGYTF
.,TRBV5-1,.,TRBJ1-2,TGCGCCAGCAGGCCCCCGGGGAAAGTCTATGGCTACACCTTC,CASRPPGKVYGYTF
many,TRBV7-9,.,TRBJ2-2,TGTGCCGGGCGGCGTGACGGGGACACCGGGGAGCTGTTTTTT,CAGRRDGDTGELFF
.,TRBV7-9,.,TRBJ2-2,TGTGCCAGCAGCTTACCCCAGGGGTACACCGGGGAGCTGTTTTTT,CASSLPQGYTGELFF
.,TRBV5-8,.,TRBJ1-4,TGTGCCAGCAGCCCCGGTCGGGGGAATGAAAAACTGTTTTTT,CASSPGRGNEKLFF
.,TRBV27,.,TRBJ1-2,TGTGCCAGCAGTCCCGAGTGGGAGGGGCATGGCTACACCTTC,CASSPEWEGHGYTF
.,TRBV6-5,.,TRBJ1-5,TGTGCCAGCAAACGGGGTGCCAATCAGCCCCAGCATTTT,CASKRGANQPQHF
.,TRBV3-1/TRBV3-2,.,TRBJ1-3,TGTGCCAGCAGCCAAGGGGCGGGGTCTGGAAACACCATATATTTT,CASSQGAGSGNTIYF
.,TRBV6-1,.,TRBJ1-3,TGTGCCAGCAGTGATCAATGGCCATCGGGAAACACCATATATTTT,CASSDQWPSGNTIYF
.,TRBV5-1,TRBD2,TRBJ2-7,TGCGCCAGCAGCTTAGGACGTGGACTAGCGGGATACGAGCAGTACTTC,CASSLGRGLAGYEQYF
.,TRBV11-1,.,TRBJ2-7,TGTGCCAGCAGCCCGGGGTTGTACGAGCAGTACTTC,CASSPGLYEQYF
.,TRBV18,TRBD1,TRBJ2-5,TGTGCCAGCTCCCCGGGACAGGACTGGGGGACCCAGTACTTC,CASSPGQDWGTQYF
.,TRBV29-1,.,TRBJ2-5,TGCAGCGCCACAGTGGTAGAGACCCAGTACTTC,CSATVVETQYF
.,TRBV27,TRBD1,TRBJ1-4,TGTGCCAGCACCTCTTCGGACAGGAGAAATGAAAAACTGTTTTTT,CASTSSDRRNEKLFF
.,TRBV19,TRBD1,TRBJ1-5,TGTGCCAGTAGTACGACAGGGGGCGGCAATCAGCCCCAGCATTTT,CASSTTGGGNQPQHF
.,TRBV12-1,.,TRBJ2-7,TGTGCCAGCAAAGGGGAGGTGAGGCAGTACTTC,CASKGEVRQYF
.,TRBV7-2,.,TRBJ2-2,TGTGCCAGCAGCTTGGGGGCTCCAACCGGGGAGCTGTTTTTT,CASSLGAPTGELFF
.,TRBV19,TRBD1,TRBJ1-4,TGTGCCAGTAGTACGGGACAGGGAATCGGAAAACTGTTTTTT,CASSTGQGIGKLFF
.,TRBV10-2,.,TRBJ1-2,TGCGCCAGCAGTGACCCACCCCCTCTGCGGGGCTACACCTTC,CASSDPPPLRGYTF
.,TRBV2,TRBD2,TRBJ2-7,TGTGCCAGCAGTGGCCTAGCGGGAAGGTACGAGCAGTACTTC,CASSGLAGRYEQYF
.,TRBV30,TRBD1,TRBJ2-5,TGTGCCTGGAGTATTGGGACAGTGGAAGAGACCCAGTACTTC,CAWSIGTVEETQYF
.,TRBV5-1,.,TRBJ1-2,TGCGCCAGCAGCTTGGGGCCGACTGAGAACTATGGCTACACCTTC,CASSLGPTENYGYTF
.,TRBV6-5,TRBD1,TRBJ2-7,TGTGCCAGCAGGGCCTATGACAGGGGGGACGAGCAGTACTTC,CASRAYDRGDEQYF
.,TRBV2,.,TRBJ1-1,TGTGCCAGCAGCGTACAGGGCACTGAAGCTTTCTTT,CASSVQGTEAFF
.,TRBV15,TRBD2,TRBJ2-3,TGTGCCACCAGCGGGCAACTAGCGGGAGCGGATACGCAGTATTTT,CATSGQLAGADTQYF
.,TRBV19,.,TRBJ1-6,TGTGCCAGTAGTATATACTCTGACTACAGATCTTCACCCCTCCACTTT,CASSIYSDYRSSPLHF
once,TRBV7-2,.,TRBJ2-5,TGTGCCAGCAGACGACGCAGACATCAGCAAGAGACCCAGTACTTC,CASRRRRHQQETQYF
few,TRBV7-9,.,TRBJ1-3,TGTGCCAGCAGCCCCGGGGGGGCTGGAAACACCATATATTTT,CASSPGGAGNTIYF
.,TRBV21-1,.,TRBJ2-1,TGTGCCAGCAGCGCCCTTGAGGGGGTGACTAGCGGGAAATACAATGAGCAGTTCTTC,CASSALEGVTSGKYNEQFF
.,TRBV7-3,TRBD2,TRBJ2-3,TGTGCCAGCAGCCCCGGGACTAGCGGGAGGGGCCCCTCCGATACGCAGTATTTT,CASSPGTSGRGPSDTQYF
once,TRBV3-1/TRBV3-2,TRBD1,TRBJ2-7,TGTGCCAGCAGCCAATTCAGGGGGAAGTCCTACGAGCAGTACTTC,CASSQFRGKSYEQYF
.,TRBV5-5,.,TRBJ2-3,TGTGCCAGCAGCTTGGTTCCAAGTGGGAGAGCTACAGATACGCAGTATTTT,CASSLVPSGRATDTQYF
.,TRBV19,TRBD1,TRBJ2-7,TGTGCCAGTAAGGCCGGGACAGGGCTCGAAAATGAGCAGTACTTC,CASKAGTGLENEQYF
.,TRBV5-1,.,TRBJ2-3,TGCGCCAGCAGCTCCACTCTTAGCACAGATACGCAGTATTTT,CASSSTLSTDTQYF
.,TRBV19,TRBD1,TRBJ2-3,TGTGCCAGTAGTATTAAAGGAACAGGGGGCAGTGATACGCAGTATTTT,CASSIKGTGGSDTQYF
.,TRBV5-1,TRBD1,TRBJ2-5,TGCGCCAGCAGCTCGGGACAGGGCCTCCAAGAGACCCAGTACTTC,CASSSGQGLQETQYF
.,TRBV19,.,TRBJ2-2,TGTGCCAGCGTACAGGGAAACACCGGGGAGCTGTTTTTT,CASVQGNTGELFF
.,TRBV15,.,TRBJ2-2,TGTGCCACCAGCAGAGATCGCGACCCAGGAGGAGGGGAGCTGTTTTTT,CATSRDRDPGGGELFF
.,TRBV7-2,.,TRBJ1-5,TGTGCCAGCAGCTTAGTTGGAGGGCCAAGTCAGCCCCAGCATTTT,CASSLVGGPSQPQHF
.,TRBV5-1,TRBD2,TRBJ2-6,TGCGCCAGCAGCCTCGACCTAGCGGGAGCCGGTGGGGCCAACGTCCTGACTTTC,CASSLDLAGAGGANVLTF
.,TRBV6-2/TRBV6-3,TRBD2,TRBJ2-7,TGTGCCAGCAGTTATGTTAGGGGGCCTTCCGGAGCGGGAGGTGACTACGAGCAGTACTTC,CASSYVRGPSGAGGDYEQYF
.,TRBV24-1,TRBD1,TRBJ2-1,TGTGCCACCAGTGGCTCGGGACAGGGAAACAATGAGCAGTTCTTC,CATSGSGQGNNEQFF